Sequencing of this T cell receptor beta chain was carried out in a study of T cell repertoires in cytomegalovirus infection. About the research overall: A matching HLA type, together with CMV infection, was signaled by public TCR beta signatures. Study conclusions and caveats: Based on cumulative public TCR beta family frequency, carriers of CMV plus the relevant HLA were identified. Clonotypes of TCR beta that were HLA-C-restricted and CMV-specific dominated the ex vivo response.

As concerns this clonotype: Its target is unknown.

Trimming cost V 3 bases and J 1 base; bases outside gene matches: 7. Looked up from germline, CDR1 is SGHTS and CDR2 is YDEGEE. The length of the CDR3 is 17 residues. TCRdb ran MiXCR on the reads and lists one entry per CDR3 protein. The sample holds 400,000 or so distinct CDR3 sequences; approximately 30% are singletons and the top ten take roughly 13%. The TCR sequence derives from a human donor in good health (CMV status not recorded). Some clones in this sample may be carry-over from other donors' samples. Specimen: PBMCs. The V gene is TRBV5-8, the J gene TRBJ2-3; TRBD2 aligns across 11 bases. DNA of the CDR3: TGTGCCAGCAGCTCAGGGGGACTAGCGGCGCGCACAGATACGCAGTATTTT. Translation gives CASSSGGLAARTDTQYF.